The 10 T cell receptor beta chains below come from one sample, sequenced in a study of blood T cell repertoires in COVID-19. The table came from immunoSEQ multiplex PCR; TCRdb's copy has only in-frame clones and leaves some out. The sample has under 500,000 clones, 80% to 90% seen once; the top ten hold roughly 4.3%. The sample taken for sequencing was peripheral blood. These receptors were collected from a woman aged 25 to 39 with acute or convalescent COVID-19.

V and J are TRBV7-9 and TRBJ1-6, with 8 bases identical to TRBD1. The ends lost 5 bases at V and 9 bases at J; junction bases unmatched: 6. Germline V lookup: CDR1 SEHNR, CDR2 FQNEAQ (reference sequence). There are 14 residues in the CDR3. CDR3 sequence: CASSLAGGISPLHF. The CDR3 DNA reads TGTGCCAGCAGCCTTGCAGGGGGCATTTCACCCCTCCACTTT.

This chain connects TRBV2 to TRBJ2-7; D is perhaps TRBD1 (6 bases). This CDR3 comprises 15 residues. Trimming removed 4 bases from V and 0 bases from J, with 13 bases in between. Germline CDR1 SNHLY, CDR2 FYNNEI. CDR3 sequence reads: CASSGTVGNSYEQYF. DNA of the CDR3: TGTGCCAGCAGTGGGACAGTGGGAAACTCCTACGAGCAGTACTTC.

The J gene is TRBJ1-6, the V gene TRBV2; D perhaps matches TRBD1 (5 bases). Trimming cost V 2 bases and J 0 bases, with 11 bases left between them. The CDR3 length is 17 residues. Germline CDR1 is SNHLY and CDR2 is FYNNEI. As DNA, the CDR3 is TGTGCCAGCAGTGAATACAGGCCCGCCTCCTATAATTCACCCCTCCACTTT. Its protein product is CASSEYRPASYNSPLHF.

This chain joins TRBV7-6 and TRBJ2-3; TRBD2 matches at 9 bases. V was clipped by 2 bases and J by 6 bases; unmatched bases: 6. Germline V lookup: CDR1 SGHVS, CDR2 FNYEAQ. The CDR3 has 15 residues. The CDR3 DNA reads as TGTGCCAGCAGCTTACGCGGGGGGGCACCCGATACGCAGTATTTT. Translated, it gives CASSLRGGAPDTQYF.

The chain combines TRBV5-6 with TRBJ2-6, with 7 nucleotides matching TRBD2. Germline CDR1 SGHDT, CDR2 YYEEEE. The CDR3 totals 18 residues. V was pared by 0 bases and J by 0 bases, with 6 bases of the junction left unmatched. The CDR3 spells CASSLDGEGTSGANVLTF. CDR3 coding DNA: TGTGCCAGCAGCTTGGATGGGGAGGGGACCTCTGGGGCCAACGTCCTGACTTTC.

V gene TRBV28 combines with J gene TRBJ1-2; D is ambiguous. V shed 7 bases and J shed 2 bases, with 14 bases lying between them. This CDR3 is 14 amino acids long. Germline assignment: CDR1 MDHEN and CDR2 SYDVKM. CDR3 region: CASNPGRGNYGYTF. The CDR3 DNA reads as TGTGCCAGCAACCCCGGGCGCGGGAACTATGGCTACACCTTC.

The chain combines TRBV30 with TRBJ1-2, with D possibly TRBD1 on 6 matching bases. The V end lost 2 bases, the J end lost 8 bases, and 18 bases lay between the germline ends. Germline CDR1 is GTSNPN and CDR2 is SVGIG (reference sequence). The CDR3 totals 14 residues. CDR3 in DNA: TGTGCCTGGAGTCATCCGGACAGTCGTTCGGGCTACACCTTC. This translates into CAWSHPDSRSGYTF.

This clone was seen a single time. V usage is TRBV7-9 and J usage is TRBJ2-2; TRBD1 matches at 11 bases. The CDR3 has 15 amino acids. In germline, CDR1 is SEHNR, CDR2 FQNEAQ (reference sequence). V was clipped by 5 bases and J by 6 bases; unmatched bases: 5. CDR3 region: CASSPGQGAAGELFF. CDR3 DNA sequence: TGTGCCAGCAGCCCAGGACAGGGGGCGGCCGGGGAGCTGTTTTTT. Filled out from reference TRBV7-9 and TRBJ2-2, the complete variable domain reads DTGVSQNPRHKITKRGQNVTFRCDPISEHNRLYWYRQTLGQGPEFLTYFQNEAQLEKSRLLSDRFSAERPKGSFSTLEIQRTEQGDSAMYLCASSPGQGAAGELFFGEGSRLTVL.

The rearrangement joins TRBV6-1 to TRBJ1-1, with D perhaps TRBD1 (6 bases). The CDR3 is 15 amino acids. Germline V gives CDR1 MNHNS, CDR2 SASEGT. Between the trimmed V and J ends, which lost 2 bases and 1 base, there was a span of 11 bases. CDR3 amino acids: CASSEMDRANTEAFF. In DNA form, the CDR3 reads TGTGCCAGCAGTGAAATGGACAGAGCGAACACTGAAGCTTTCTTT.

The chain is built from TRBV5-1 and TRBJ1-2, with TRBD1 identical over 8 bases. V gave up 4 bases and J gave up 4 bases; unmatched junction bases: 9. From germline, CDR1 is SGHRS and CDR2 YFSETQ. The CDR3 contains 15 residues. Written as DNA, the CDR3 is TGCGCCAGCAGCCAAAAAGACAGGGGAGGCTATGGCTACACCTTC. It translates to CASSQKDRGGYGYTF.